What follows is one T cell receptor beta chain and its context. This clonotype has just a few counts. There is no known antigen for this receptor. Base qualities are missing; no much larger clone stands one base away. These data originate in a study of T cells in Graves' hyperthyroidism and ophthalmopathy (dated by TCRdb to the late 2010s). Broadly, across the study: Peripheral blood was sampled at the time of initial diagnosis, prior to any treatment. According to the paper, TCR Vbeta CDR3 sequencing was carried out on over 130 peripheral blood samples, which came from under 50 ophthalmopathy, approximately 78 hyperthyroidism and approximately 17 progressor patients. After sampling, hyperthyroidism patients received methimazole starting at 30 mg daily, and ophthalmopathy patients received high-dose intravenous methylprednisolone. Thyroid tissue and blood T-cell repertoires from several Graves' hyperthyroidism patients were also compared in the study. For training and testing, the approximately 97 patients in the discovery cohort were randomly divided in a 7:3 ratio. An independent validation cohort of under 20 hyperthyroidism patients and approximately 17 patients who later progressed to ophthalmopathy tested prospective prediction of ophthalmopathy. A discovery cohort of approximately 97 patients, 43 with Graves' ophthalmopathy and 55 to 60 with stable Graves' hyperthyroidism, was used to find distinguishing TCR V-J signatures. Here is what the overall study found, with its caveats: Sample size was not statistically predetermined, and blinding of investigators to group allocation was not performed. In validation, the model predicted progression to ophthalmopathy with 60% to 71% sensitivity and roughly 75% specificity, a median of around six months before onset. In cross-validation, a model built on a 13 V-J signature told ophthalmopathy apart from stable hyperthyroidism with under 90% sensitivity and 81% to 82% specificity, and in testing the same model reached 80%/75%. Most expanded thyroid clonotypes (frequency above 0.001) were also detected in blood, a finding suggesting that blood repertoires may reflect thyroid immune responses.

The TCR beta CDR3 regions were amplified from the RNA transcripts. The TCR CDR3 was subjected to a first round of RT-PCR using the HTBI primer set and the Qiagen OneStep RT-PCR kit. Libraries were constructed in a second round of multiplex PCR, after which size selection and purification were performed. Paired-end sequencing of the libraries was performed with 100 bp reads on an Illumina HiSeq2000. The authors' analysis ran thus. SOAPnuke was used to process the raw data, with reads discarded if the reads contained adapters or uncalled bases, had a mean Phred below 15, or lacked an exact constant-primer or identifier match. COPE v1.2.5 was used to merge high-quality paired reads, and clonotypes were defined as unique nucleotide sequences. Clonotypes were aligned to IMGT TRBV, TRBD and TRBJ reference segments using MiTCR v1.1. Analysis was restricted to V-J combinations with a frequency above 0.0001, which covered over 98% of repertoires. A TCS score was defined as the ratio of F50 (clonal expansion) to E x V (chaos), with BLOSUM62-based TCRdist applied between CDR3 peptides within each V-J. Welch's t-statistics and random forest reduced around 520 V-J features to around 14, which were used in a naive Bayes classifier (R e1071). The public reads were reprocessed in TCRdb via fastp at Q25 and MiXCR, keeping in-frame beta chains. Rows merge per CDR3 protein into single entries with the most common DNA and genes. TCRdb, rather than the study authors, made the V and J calls. The sample table lists roughly 130,000 distinct CDR3 sequences, roughly 23% of them with a count of one. Over 60% of the sample is held by the ten biggest clonotypes.

The hyperthyroidism patients were between 18 and 65 years old and newly diagnosed, with a disease duration of less than 2 months. Any patient with an uncontrolled infection, another autoimmune disease, pregnancy or lactation was excluded. Clinical symptoms, serum thyroxine and TRAb, thyroid ultrasound, and orbital computed tomography formed the basis for the diagnoses. For progressor patients, blood was drawn at the first diagnosis of hyperthyroidism, before any ophthalmopathy symptoms had appeared. Ficoll-Paque density gradient centrifugation was used to isolate PBMCs from 10 ml of fresh peripheral blood. Progressor patients were initially diagnosed with Graves' hyperthyroidism and developed ophthalmopathy during follow-up. Total RNA was extracted with Trizol reagent, and quality was checked on an Agilent 2100 Bioanalyzer. According to the germline V gene, CDR1 reads LGHNA and CDR2 reads YNFKEQ. Trimming takes 4 bases off V and 0 bases off J; junction bases not matched to a gene: 9. Inclusive of the bounding cysteine and phenylalanine, the CDR3 is 17 residues long. The only DNA kept is the CDR3, 51 bases in frame from the first base.

The TCR originated in a woman aged 45-59 years with Graves' hyperthyroidism that later progressed to Graves' ophthalmopathy. The rearranged chain carries TRBV4-2 and TRBJ2-1, with 7 central nucleotides matching TRBD2. Sequencing was carried out using blood. The DNA sequence reads TGTGCCAGCAGCCGGGGGGGGATGGGAAGCTCCTACAATGAGCAGTTCTTC. Its translation reads: CASSRGGMGSSYNEQFF.